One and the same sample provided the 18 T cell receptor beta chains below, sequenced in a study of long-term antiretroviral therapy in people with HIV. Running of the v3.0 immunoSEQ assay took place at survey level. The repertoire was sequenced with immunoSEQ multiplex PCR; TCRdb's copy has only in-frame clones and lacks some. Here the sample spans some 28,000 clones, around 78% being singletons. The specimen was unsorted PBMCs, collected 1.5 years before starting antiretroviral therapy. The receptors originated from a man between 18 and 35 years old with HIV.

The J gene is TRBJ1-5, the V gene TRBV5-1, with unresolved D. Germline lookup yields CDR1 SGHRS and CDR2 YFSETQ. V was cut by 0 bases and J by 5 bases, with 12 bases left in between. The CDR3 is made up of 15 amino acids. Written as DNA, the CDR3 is TGCGCCAGCAGCTTGGGTCCCAGAAGGGATCAGCCCCAGCATTTT. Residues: CASSLGPRRDQPQHF.

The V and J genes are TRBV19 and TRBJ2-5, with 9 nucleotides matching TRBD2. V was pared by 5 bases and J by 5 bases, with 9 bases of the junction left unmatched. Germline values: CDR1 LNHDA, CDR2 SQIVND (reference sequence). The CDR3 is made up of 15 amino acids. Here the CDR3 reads CASSPVSGGGETQYF. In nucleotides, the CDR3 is TGTGCCAGTAGTCCCGTTAGCGGGGGAGGGGAGACCCAGTACTTC.

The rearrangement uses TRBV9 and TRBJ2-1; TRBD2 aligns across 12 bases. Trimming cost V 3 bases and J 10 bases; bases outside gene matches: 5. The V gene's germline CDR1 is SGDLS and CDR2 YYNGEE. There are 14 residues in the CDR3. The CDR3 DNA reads TGTGCCAGCAGCGCTAGCGGGGGGGCTGAAGAGCAGTTCTTC. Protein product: CASSASGGAEEQFF.

The CDR3 sequence is CASSPAQGWEKLFF. CDR3 DNA: TGCGCCAGCAGCCCCGCACAGGGATGGGAAAAACTGTTTTTT. This chain uses TRBV5-1 with TRBJ1-4, with D possibly being TRBD1 (6 bases). Trimming cost V 4 bases and J 8 bases, with 15 bases left between them. The CDR3 is made up of 14 amino acids. Germline V gene lookup returns CDR1 SGHRS and CDR2 YFSETQ.

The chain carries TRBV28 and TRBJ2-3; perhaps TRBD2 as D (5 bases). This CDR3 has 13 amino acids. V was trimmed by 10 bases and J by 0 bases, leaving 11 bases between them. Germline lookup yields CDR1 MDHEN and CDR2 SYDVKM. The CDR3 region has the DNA TGTGCCATCTTTAGCGCCAGCACAGATACGCAGTATTTT. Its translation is CAIFSASTDTQYF.

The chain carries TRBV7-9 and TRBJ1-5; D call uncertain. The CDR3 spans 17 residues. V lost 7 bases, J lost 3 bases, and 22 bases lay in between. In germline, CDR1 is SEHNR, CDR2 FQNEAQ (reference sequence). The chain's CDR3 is CASTKNPGKENNQPQHF. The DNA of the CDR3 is TGTGCCAGCACCAAAAACCCGGGGAAGGAAAACAATCAGCCCCAGCATTTT.

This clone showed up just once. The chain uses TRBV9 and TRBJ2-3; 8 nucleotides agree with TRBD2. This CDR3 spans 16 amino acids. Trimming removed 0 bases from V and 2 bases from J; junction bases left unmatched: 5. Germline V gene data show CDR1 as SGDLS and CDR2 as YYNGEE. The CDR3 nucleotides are TGTGCCAGCAGCGTAGCGGGAGGGCCCAACACAGATACGCAGTATTTT. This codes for CASSVAGGPNTDTQYF.

CDR3: CASSPGGGTNQPQHF. CDR3 bases: TGTGCCAGCAGTCCCGGTGGGGGGACCAATCAGCCCCAGCATTTT. V usage is TRBV6-5 and J usage is TRBJ1-5; maybe TRBD1 (5 bases). The CDR3 extends over 15 amino acids. Per germline, CDR1 MNHEY and CDR2 SVGAGI. Deletions cut 5 bases from V and 3 bases from J, with 14 bases between.

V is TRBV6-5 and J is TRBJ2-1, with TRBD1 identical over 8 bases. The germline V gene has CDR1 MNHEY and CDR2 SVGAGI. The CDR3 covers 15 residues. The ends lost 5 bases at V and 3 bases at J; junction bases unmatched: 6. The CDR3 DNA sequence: TGTGCCAGCAGTAAAGGGACAGGTGTCTACAATGAGCAGTTCTTC. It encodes CASSKGTGVYNEQFF.

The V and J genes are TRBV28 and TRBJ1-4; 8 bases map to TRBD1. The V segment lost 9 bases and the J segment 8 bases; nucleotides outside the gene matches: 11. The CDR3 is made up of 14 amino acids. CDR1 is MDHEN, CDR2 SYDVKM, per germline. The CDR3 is CASTARGLGEKLFF. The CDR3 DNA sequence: TGTGCCAGTACCGCCAGGGGGCTGGGGGAAAAACTGTTTTTT.

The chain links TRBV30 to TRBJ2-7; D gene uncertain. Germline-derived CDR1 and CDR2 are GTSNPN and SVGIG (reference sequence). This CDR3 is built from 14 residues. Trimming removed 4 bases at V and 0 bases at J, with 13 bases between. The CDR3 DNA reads TGTGCCTGGAACCAGGTGCCCAGCTCCTACGAGCAGTACTTC. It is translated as CAWNQVPSSYEQYF.

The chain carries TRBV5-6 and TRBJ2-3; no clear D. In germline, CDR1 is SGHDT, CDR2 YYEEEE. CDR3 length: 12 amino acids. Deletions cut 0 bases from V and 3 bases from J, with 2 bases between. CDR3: CASSLATDTQYF. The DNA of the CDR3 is TGTGCCAGCAGCTTGGCGACAGATACGCAGTATTTT.

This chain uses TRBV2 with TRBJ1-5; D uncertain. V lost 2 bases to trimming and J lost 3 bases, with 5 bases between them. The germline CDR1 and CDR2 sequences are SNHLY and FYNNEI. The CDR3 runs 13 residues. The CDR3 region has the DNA TGTGCCAGCAGTGAAACAGTCAATCAGCCCCAGCATTTT. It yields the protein CASSETVNQPQHF.

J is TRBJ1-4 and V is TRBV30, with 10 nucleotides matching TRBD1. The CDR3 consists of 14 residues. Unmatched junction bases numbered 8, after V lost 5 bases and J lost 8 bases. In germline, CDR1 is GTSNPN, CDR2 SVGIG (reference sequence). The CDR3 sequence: CAWDAGTGEEKLFF. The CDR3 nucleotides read TGTGCCTGGGACGCCGGGACAGGGGAAGAAAAACTGTTTTTT.

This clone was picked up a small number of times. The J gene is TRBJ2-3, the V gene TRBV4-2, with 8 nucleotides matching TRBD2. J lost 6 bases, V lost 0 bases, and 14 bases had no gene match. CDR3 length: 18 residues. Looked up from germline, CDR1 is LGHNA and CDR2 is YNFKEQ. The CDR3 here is CASSQDGTRGSAADTQYF. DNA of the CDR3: TGTGCCAGCAGCCAAGATGGGACTAGGGGTTCTGCAGCGGATACGCAGTATTTT.

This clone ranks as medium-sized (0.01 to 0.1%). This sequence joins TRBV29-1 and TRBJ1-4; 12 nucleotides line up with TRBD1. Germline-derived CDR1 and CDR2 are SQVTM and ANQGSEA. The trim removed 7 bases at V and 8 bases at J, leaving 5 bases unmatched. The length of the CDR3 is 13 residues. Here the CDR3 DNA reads TGCAGCGGCCGGGACAGGGGGCACGAAAAACTGTTTTTT. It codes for CSGRDRGHEKLFF.

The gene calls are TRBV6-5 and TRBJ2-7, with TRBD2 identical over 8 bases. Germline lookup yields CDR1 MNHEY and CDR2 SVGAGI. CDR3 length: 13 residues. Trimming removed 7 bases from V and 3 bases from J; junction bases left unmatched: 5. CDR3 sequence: CASKEGLVYEQYF. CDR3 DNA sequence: TGTGCCAGCAAGGAGGGACTAGTCTACGAGCAGTACTTC.

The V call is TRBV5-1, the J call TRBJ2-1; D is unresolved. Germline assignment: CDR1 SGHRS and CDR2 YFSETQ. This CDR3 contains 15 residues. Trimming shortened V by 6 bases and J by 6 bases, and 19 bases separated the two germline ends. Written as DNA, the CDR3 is TGCGCCAGCACCCTGCAGAACCCAACCGCCAATGAGCAGTTCTTC. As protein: CASTLQNPTANEQFF.